What follows are 23 T cell receptor beta chains derived from one specimen sequenced in a study of T cell repertoires in cytomegalovirus infection. TCRdb reanalysed the reads using MiXCR and keeps one entry per CDR3 protein. The sample lists tens of thousands of distinct CDR3 sequences; around 18% were seen once. For these TCRs, the target antigens are not known. The starting material was CD8+ T cells from cultured PBMCs, obtained from culture after CMV antigen stimulation. The receptor set was obtained from a human donor in good health (CMV status not recorded). Some clones in this sample may be carry-over from other donors' samples.

V usage is TRBV6-2 or TRBV6-3 and J usage is TRBJ1-5, with TRBD1 identical over 8 bases. The germline V gene encodes CDR1 MNHEY and CDR2 SVGEGT. Germline trimming cut 5 bases from V and 1 base from J; bases unmatched to any gene: 4. This CDR3 comprises 15 residues. The CDR3: CASSIQGDSNQPQHF. The CDR3 bases are TGTGCCAGCAGTATACAGGGGGACAGCAATCAGCCCCAGCATTTT.

The chain recombines TRBV4-1 with TRBJ2-1, with D possibly TRBD2 on 8 matching bases. The germline CDR1 and CDR2 sequences are MGHRA and YSYEKL. This CDR3 is 16 amino acids long. V lost 0 bases and J 10 bases, leaving 19 bases between the germline ends. Here the CDR3 DNA reads TGCGCCAGCAGCCAAGAGTTAGGGGGCGGGGGGAGGGAGCAGTTCTTC. It encodes CASSQELGGGGREQFF.

This clonotype was seen ten or more times. The chain links TRBV5-6 to TRBJ1-5; the D gene is possibly TRBD1 (5 bases). The V gene's germline CDR1 is SGHDT and CDR2 YYEEEE. The V gene lost 0 bases and the J gene lost 8 bases, with 12 bases spanning the gap. The CDR3 totals 14 residues. The CDR3 DNA reads TGTGCCAGCAGCTTGGGACCAGGGCGGGAGCCCCAGCATTTT. It encodes CASSLGPGREPQHF.

This clonotype appeared a few times. The V gene is TRBV6-4, the J gene TRBJ2-7; 11 nucleotides line up with TRBD2. J gave up 4 bases and V 0 bases, and 5 bases lay outside the gene matches. Germline V gene lookup returns CDR1 MRHNA and CDR2 SNTAGT. The CDR3 runs to 16 residues. The DNA of the CDR3 is TGTGCCAGCAGTGACTCGAAGACTAGCGGGAAATACGAGCAGTACTTC. Its protein product is CASSDSKTSGKYEQYF.

This clonotype was detected a few times. V is TRBV10-3 and J is TRBJ2-7; 7 nucleotides agree with TRBD1. The CDR3 runs to 13 residues. CDR1 is ENHRY and CDR2 is SYGVKD in the germline V gene. After removal of 8 bases from V and 2 bases from J, the junction contained 6 bases not matched to a gene. The CDR3 sequence: CAISGTDTYEQYF. Written as DNA, the CDR3 is TGTGCCATCTCGGGGACAGACACCTACGAGCAGTACTTC.

This clonotype was seen more than once but under ten times. The V gene is TRBV6-2 or TRBV6-3, the J gene TRBJ1-5; D remains ambiguous. The CDR3 is 16 residues long. The germline gives CDR1 MNHEY, CDR2 SVGEGT. V was shortened by 3 bases and J by 5 bases, with 17 bases between the two germline ends. DNA for the CDR3: TGTGCCAGCAGTTATAGTTTCGGCGCGAGGGATCAGCCCCAGCATTTT. It translates to CASSYSFGARDQPQHF.

This clonotype was counted only a few times. The chain joins TRBV5-5 to TRBJ1-5, with D perhaps TRBD1 (5 bases). This CDR3 has 15 residues. CDR1 SGHKS and CDR2 YYEKEE come from the germline V gene (reference sequence). The V end lost 1 base, the J end lost 3 bases, and 11 bases lay between the germline ends. CDR3: CASSLTGSYNQPQHF. Here the CDR3 DNA reads TGTGCCAGCAGCTTGACAGGATCCTACAATCAGCCCCAGCATTTT.

This chain joins TRBV7-2 and TRBJ1-5, with no clear D. CDR3 length: 15 amino acids. V lost 0 bases and J lost 7, with 13 bases in between. Per germline, CDR1 SGHTA and CDR2 FQGNSA. The CDR3 sequence: CASSLATSASQPQHF. As DNA, the CDR3 is TGTGCCAGCAGCTTAGCTACGTCCGCCTCGCAGCCCCAGCATTTT.

This clonotype occurred many times. The chain has TRBV7-6 and TRBJ2-7; 13 bases match TRBD2. The CDR3 is 16 amino acids. Per germline, CDR1 SGHVS and CDR2 FNYEAQ. Trimming at V came to 5 bases and at J to 6 bases, leaving 10 bases not matched to a gene. The CDR3 region has the DNA TGTGCCAGCAGCCCACGGGGGACTAGCGGGACGGGCGAGCAGTACTTC. Amino acid sequence: CASSPRGTSGTGEQYF.

The V call is TRBV7-2, the J call TRBJ2-5; possibly TRBD2 for D (5 bases). Germline-derived CDR1 and CDR2 are SGHTA and FQGNSA. The CDR3 covers 15 residues. Trimming stripped 2 bases from V and 2 bases from J, with 12 bases between. The CDR3, as DNA: TGTGCCAGCAGCTTATTTAAGACGGGGCAAGAGACCCAGTACTTC. Its translation: CASSLFKTGQETQYF.

The chain carries TRBV6-6 and TRBJ1-5; D gene ambiguous. The CDR3 loop spans 15 amino acids. Germline values: CDR1 MNHNY, CDR2 SVGAGI (reference sequence). Deletions cut 7 bases from V and 10 bases from J, with 23 bases between. For the CDR3, the DNA is TGTGCCAGCACCGAAGCGGACGGTGGGTTCAGACCCCAGCATTTT. Translation: CASTEADGGFRPQHF.

The genes are TRBV12-3 or TRBV12-4 and TRBJ2-3, with 13 bases fitting TRBD2. The CDR3 contains 17 residues. The ends lost 2 bases at V and 3 bases at J; junction bases unmatched: 5. In DNA form, the CDR3 reads TGTGCCAGCAGTTTATCACTAGCGGGGGGGCGGACAGATACGCAGTATTTT. Protein: CASSLSLAGGRTDTQYF.

This clonotype was observed a handful of times. The V and J genes are TRBV6-2 or TRBV6-3 and TRBJ2-3, with TRBD1 matching 9 bases. Germline CDR1 and CDR2: MNHEY and SVGEGT. The CDR3 is 14 amino acids. With V trimmed by 11 bases and J by 5 bases, 11 bases remained unmatched. In DNA form, the CDR3 reads TGTGCCGTTCTTCCGGGGACAGGGCTAGATACGCAGTATTTT. Its translation is CAVLPGTGLDTQYF.

This clonotype was counted between two and nine times. The V and J genes are TRBV3-1 and TRBJ2-3, with D perhaps given as TRBD1 or TRBD2 (7 bases each). The CDR3 loop spans 17 amino acids. The germline gives CDR1 LGHDT, CDR2 YNNKEL (reference sequence). Trimming took off 1 base at V and 2 bases at J, with 16 bases between the two ends. The CDR3 nucleotides read TGTGCCAGCAGCCAAGCCCAGGGGGGGGCTTTCACAGATACGCAGTATTTT. This gives the protein CASSQAQGGAFTDTQYF.

This clonotype was detected only a few times. Here the CDR3 DNA reads TGTGCCAGCAGTCCTCGGGGGAGCACAGATACGCAGTATTTT. Amino acid sequence: CASSPRGSTDTQYF. The V gene is TRBV12-3 or TRBV12-4, the J gene TRBJ2-3; D possibly corresponds to TRBD2 (6 bases). The CDR3 consists of 14 residues. Deletions cut 5 bases from V and 0 bases from J, with 9 bases between.

V and J are TRBV27 and TRBJ2-1; 11 bases agree with TRBD2. CDR3 length: 15 residues. Per germline, CDR1 MNHEY and CDR2 SMNVEV (reference sequence). With 5 bases clipped from V and 4 bases from J, the junction kept 4 bases outside the gene matches. The CDR3 protein is CASSLLAGAYNEQFF. Written as DNA, the CDR3 is TGTGCCAGCAGTCTACTAGCGGGAGCGTACAATGAGCAGTTCTTC.

The chain couples TRBV11-3 to TRBJ2-2, with 11 bases lining up with TRBD2. The CDR3 is 16 residues long. Trimming cost V 5 bases and J 5 bases; bases outside gene matches: 7. From germline, CDR1 is SGHNT and CDR2 YENEEA. CDR3 nucleotides: TGTGCCAGCAGCCCGGGACTAGCGGAGAAAACCGGGGAGCTGTTTTTT. Its protein product is CASSPGLAEKTGELFF.

The genes are TRBV5-6 and TRBJ1-5, with 9 positions matching TRBD1. The V and J ends lost 0 bases and 3 bases, in that order; junction bases with no gene match: 10. Germline assignment: CDR1 SGHDT and CDR2 YYEEEE. The CDR3 spans 18 residues. CDR3 residues: CASSLGGNYRGLNQPQHF. The CDR3 DNA sequence: TGTGCCAGCAGCTTGGGGGGGAATTACAGGGGGCTCAATCAGCCCCAGCATTTT.

The chain employs TRBV24-1 and TRBJ1-5; no clear D. V shed 3 bases and J shed 3 bases, with 8 bases lying between them. Per the germline V gene, CDR1 is KGHDR and CDR2 is SFDVKD. This CDR3 is 14 amino acids long. CDR3 in amino acids: CATSDVGSNQPQHF. For the CDR3, the DNA is TGTGCCACCAGTGATGTTGGATCCAATCAGCCCCAGCATTTT.

This clonotype was seen only a few times. The V gene is TRBV13, the J gene TRBJ1-1; D not certain. The length of the CDR3 is 14 residues. Deletions cut 2 bases from V and 2 bases from J, with 9 bases between. CDR1 is PRHDT and CDR2 is FYEKMQ in the germline V gene (reference sequence). CDR3: CASSLSGPNTEAFF. CDR3 bases: TGTGCCAGCAGCTTAAGCGGACCTAACACTGAAGCTTTCTTT.

Note on this clonotype: The junction departs from germline at one end; a sequencing error may be responsible. The gene calls are TRBV3-1 and TRBJ2-3; D unclear. The CDR3 is 12 residues long. Germline assignment: CDR1 LGHDT and CDR2 YNNKEL (reference sequence). The DNA for the CDR3 is TGTGCCAGCAGCCAAGTAACAGATACGCAGTCTTTT. It yields the protein CASSQVTDTQSF.

This clonotype was seen at least ten times. V usage is TRBV9 and J usage is TRBJ2-7, with D possibly called TRBD1 or TRBD2 (5 bases each). The CDR3 has 15 amino acids. Trimming took 2 bases from V and 2 from J, leaving 14 bases between them. Germline V lookup: CDR1 SGDLS, CDR2 YYNGEE. The CDR3 loop reads CASSVGPLGAYEQYF. The CDR3 bases are TGTGCCAGCAGCGTGGGACCCCTCGGAGCCTACGAGCAGTACTTC. Together with reference TRBV9 and TRBJ2-7, the CDR3 gives the full variable domain: DSGVTQTPKHLITATGQRVTLRCSPRSGDLSVYWYQQSLDQGLQFLIQYYNGEERAKGNILERFSAQQFPDLHSELNLSSLELGDSALYFCASSVGPLGAYEQYFGPGTRLTVT.

The V gene is TRBV5-1, the J gene TRBJ1-5; D is perhaps TRBD1 (5 bases). The CDR3 covers 13 residues. CDR1 and CDR2 from the germline V gene are SGHRS and YFSETQ. Trimming stripped 5 bases from V and 0 bases from J, with 6 bases between. The CDR3 sequence is CASSRGSNQPQHF. The CDR3 bases are TGCGCCAGCAGTAGGGGTAGCAATCAGCCCCAGCATTTT.